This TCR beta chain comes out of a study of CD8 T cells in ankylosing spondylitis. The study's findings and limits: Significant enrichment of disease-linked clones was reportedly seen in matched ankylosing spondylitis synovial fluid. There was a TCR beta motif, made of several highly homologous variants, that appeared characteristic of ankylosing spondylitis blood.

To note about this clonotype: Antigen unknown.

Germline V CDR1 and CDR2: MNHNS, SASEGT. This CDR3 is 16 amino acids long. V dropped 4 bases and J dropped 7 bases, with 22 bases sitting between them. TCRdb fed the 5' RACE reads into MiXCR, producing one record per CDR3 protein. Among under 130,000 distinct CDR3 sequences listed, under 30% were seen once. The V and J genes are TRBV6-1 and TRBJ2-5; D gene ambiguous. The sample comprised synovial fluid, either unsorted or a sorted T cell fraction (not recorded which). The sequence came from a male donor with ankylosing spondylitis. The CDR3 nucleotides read TGTGCCAGCAGTGCACGGCTGGGCAATAGAGAACGGACCCAGTACTTC. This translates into CASSARLGNRERTQYF.